This passage covers 5 T cell receptor beta chains from one sample sequenced in a study of T cells in Graves' hyperthyroidism and ophthalmopathy. RNA transcripts were the template for amplifying TCR beta CDR3 regions. A first-round RT-PCR of the TCR CDR3 used the HTBI primer set. TCRdb reprocessed the multiplex PCR reads with MiXCR, giving one entry per CDR3 protein. The data show approximately 640,000 distinct CDR3 sequences, around 16% seen once. The sample comprised blood. The receptor source for this set is a woman aged 25 to 45 with Graves' hyperthyroidism.

The chain recombines TRBV20-1 with TRBJ1-6, with D possibly being TRBD1 (5 bases). The germline CDR1 and CDR2 sequences are DFQATT and SNEGSKA (reference sequence). This CDR3 is 17 amino acids long. The ends were cut back, 6 bases at V and 0 bases at J, with 18 bases in the middle. CDR3 amino acids: CSAEERTLSSYNSPLHF. The CDR3 DNA sequence: TGCAGTGCAGAGGAAAGGACACTCAGCTCCTATAATTCACCCCTCCACTTT.

To note about this clonotype: A much larger clone sits a single nucleotide away, making a read error possible. The chain links TRBV20-1 to TRBJ2-1; D is possibly TRBD1 or TRBD2 (5 bases each). V was cut by 5 bases and J by 12 bases, with 17 bases left in between. The CDR3 contains 12 residues. Germline CDR1 is DFQATT and CDR2 is SNEGSKA (reference sequence). The CDR3 loop reads CSAPGRKGRQFF. The DNA for the CDR3 is TGCAGTGCTCCAGGAAGAAAGGGGAGGCAGTTCTTC.

This clonotype was observed at least ten times. This chain connects TRBV3-1 to TRBJ1-2; D not resolved. This CDR3 contains 13 residues. The V gene's germline CDR1 is LGHDT and CDR2 YNNKEL (reference sequence). Trimming stripped 4 bases from V and 5 bases from J, with 11 bases between. CDR3 region: CASSPMRGYGYTF. CDR3 DNA: TGTGCCAGCAGCCCCATGAGAGGGTATGGCTACACCTTC.

This clonotype was found a few times. The chain joins TRBV20-1 to TRBJ2-5; 7 bases are shared with TRBD1. The V gene end was trimmed by 6 bases and the J gene end by 7 bases; junction bases not matched to a gene: 8. The CDR3 length is 12 residues. The germline V gene encodes CDR1 DFQATT and CDR2 SNEGSKA (reference sequence). In nucleotides, the CDR3 is TGCAGTGCAACCTACAGGGGTGCGACCCAGTACTTC. It translates to CSATYRGATQYF.

V gene TRBV27 combines with J gene TRBJ1-2; 10 nucleotides agree with TRBD1. The germline V gene has CDR1 MNHEY and CDR2 SMNVEV (reference sequence). The CDR3 loop spans 18 amino acids. V was clipped by 5 bases and J by 4 bases; unmatched bases: 16. The CDR3 DNA follows: TGTGCCAGCAGTCCCCACCGGGACAGGGGAGAAGGAGCCTATGGCTACACCTTC. Translating it yields CASSPHRDRGEGAYGYTF.